This T cell receptor (beta chain) was sequenced for a study of T cells in localized non-small cell lung cancer. With 4 bases removed from V and 1 base from J, the gap between germline ends came to 7 bases. The CDR3 runs to 13 residues. The V gene's germline CDR1 is MRHNA and CDR2 SNTAGT. The assay was immunoSEQ multiplex PCR, and TCRdb's table has in-frame clones only and misses some. Counted here are roughly 84,000 clones, more than 75% occurring once; the ten biggest clones make up 20%. This clonotype was sampled from a woman between 35 and 70 years old with stage I squamous cell lung carcinoma. Sequencing used peripheral blood, obtained before any cancer treatment. V and J are TRBV6-4 and TRBJ1-1; D remains ambiguous. CDR3: CASSVRENTEAFF. The DNA of the CDR3 is TGTGCCAGCAGTGTAAGAGAGAACACTGAAGCTTTCTTT.